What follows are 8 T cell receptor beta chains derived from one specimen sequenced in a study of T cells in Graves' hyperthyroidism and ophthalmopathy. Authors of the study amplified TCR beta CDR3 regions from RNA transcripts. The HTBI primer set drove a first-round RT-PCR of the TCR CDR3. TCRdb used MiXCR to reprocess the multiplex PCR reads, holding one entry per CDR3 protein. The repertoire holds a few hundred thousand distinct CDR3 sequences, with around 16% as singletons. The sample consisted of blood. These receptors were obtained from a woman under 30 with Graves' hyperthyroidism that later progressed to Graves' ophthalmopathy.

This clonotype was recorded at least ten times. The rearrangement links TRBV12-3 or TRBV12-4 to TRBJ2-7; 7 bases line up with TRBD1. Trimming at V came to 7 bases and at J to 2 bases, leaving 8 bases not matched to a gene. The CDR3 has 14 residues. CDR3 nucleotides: TGTGCCAGCACCCGACAGGGAGAGACCTACGAGCAGTACTTC. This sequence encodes CASTRQGETYEQYF.

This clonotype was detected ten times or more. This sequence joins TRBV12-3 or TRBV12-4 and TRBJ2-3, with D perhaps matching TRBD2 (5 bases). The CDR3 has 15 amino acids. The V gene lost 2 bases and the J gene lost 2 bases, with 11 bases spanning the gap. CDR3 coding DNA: TGTGCCAGCAGTTTAAGCGGTACCTTCACAGATACGCAGTATTTT. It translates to CASSLSGTFTDTQYF.

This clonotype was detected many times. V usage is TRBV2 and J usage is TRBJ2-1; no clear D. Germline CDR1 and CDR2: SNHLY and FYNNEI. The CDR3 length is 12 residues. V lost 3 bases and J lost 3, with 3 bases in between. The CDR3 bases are TGTGCCAGCAGTGATCACTACAATGAGCAGTTCTTC. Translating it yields CASSDHYNEQFF.

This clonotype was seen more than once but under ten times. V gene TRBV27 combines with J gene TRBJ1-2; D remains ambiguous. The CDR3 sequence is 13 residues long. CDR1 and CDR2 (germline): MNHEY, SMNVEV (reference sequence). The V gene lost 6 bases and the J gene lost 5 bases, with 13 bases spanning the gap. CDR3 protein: CASSPTSLYGYTF. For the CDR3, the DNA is TGTGCCAGCAGCCCGACATCCTTGTATGGCTACACCTTC.

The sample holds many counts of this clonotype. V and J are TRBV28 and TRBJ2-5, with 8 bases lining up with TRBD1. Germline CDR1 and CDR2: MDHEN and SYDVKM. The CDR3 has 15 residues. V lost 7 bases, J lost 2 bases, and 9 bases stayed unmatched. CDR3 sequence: CASTPSGDRQETQYF. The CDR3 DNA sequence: TGTGCCAGCACCCCCTCCGGGGACAGGCAAGAGACCCAGTACTTC. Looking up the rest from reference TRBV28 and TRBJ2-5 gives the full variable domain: DVKVTQSSRYLVKRTGEKVFLECVQDMDHENMFWYRQDPGLGLRLIYFSYDVKMKEKGDIPEGYSVSREKKERFSLILESASTNQTSMYLCASTPSGDRQETQYFGPGTRLLVL.

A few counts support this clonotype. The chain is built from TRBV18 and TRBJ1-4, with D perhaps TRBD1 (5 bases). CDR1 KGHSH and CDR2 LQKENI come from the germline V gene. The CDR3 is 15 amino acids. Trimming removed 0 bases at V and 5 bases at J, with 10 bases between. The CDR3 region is CASSPPGRGNEKLFF. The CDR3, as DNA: TGTGCCAGCTCACCACCGGGGCGAGGGAATGAAAAACTGTTTTTT.

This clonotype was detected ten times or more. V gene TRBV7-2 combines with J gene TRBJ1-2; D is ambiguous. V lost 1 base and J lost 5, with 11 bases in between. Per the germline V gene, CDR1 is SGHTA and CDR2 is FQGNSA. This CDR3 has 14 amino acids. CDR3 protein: CASSLDAGAYGYTF. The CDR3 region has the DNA TGTGCCAGCAGCTTAGATGCAGGCGCTTATGGCTACACCTTC.

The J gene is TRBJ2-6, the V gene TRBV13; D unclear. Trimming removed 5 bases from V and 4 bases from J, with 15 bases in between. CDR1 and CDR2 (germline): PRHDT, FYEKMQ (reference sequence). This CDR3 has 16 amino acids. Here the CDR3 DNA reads TGTGCCAGCAGCCTACTGTCGGAGAGCGGGGCCAACGTCCTGACTTTC. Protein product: CASSLLSESGANVLTF.